Each of the 10 T cell receptor beta chains below was sequenced from the same sample in a study of spatial heterogeneity in lung cancer (dated by TCRdb to between 2018 and 2020). To prepare the library, 5' RACE was applied. Sequencing relied on a NextSeq 500. TCRdb reanalyzed the raw reads on its own, using fastp at Q25 for trimming and MiXCR for clone calling, and kept in-frame beta chains. Rows matching on CDR3 protein sequence are summarized as one entry with the most common DNA and genes. The sample has some 25,000 distinct CDR3 sequences on record, roughly 13% of them singletons. Of the sample, less than 30% is held by the ten largest clones. The sample's time point label, in plain terms: sample taken at primary tumor resection. Whole RNA extracted from tumor and nontumor lung tissue, or from cryopreserved PBMC samples, was used for TCR sequencing without cell sorting. The starting material was PBMCs, obtained at surgery. The receptor set was obtained from a female donor with early-stage non-small cell lung cancer.

This clonotype was counted once. With a much larger clone just one base away, this may be a read error. This chain joins TRBV11-2 and TRBJ1-1, with unresolved D. This CDR3 contains 11 residues. The germline V gene encodes CDR1 SGHAT and CDR2 FQNNGV. The V and J ends lost 6 bases and 8 bases respectively, with 10 bases between them. CDR3 residues: CASSLVLEAFF. In DNA, the CDR3 is TGTGCCAGCAGTCTGGTTCTGGAAGCTTTCTTT.

In this sample, this clonotype turned up a few times. The rearrangement links TRBV29-1 to TRBJ2-7, with 10 bases aligning to TRBD2. V shed 6 bases, J shed 5 bases, and the junction held 7 bases outside the gene matches. The CDR3 has 13 residues. CDR1 and CDR2 from the germline V gene are SQVTM and ANQGSEA. CDR3 sequence reads: CSVYSGRADEQYF. In DNA, the CDR3 is TGCAGCGTATACAGCGGGAGGGCAGACGAGCAGTACTTC.

This clonotype showed up many times. The CDR3 spells CASSLSGRIYEQYF. CDR3 DNA: TGTGCCAGCAGCCTTAGCGGTCGCATCTACGAGCAGTACTTC. The chain uses TRBV7-9 and TRBJ2-7; D is perhaps TRBD2 (6 bases). This CDR3 has 14 amino acids. V was pared by 5 bases and J by 3 bases, with 14 bases between. Germline loops: CDR1 SEHNR, CDR2 FQNEAQ (reference sequence).

In this sample, this clonotype turned up many times. The chain joins TRBV21-1 to TRBJ1-5; the table's TRBD1 call for D was not verified on the DNA. TRBV21-1 is marked as a pseudogene. The CDR3 is made up of 17 amino acids. Written as DNA, the CDR3 is TGTGCCAGCAGGGCCGGGACAGGGAAGTTTAACAATCAGCCCCAGCATTTT. This encodes CASRAGTGKFNNQPQHF.

This clonotype was recorded many times. Written as DNA, the CDR3 is TGTGCCAGCAGGACTCTAGCGGGAGGAGGGACCGGGGAGCTGTTTTTT. It yields the protein CASRTLAGGGTGELFF. The chain carries TRBV28 and TRBJ2-2; 11 nucleotides agree with TRBD2. J lost 5 bases, V lost 6 bases, and 8 bases had no gene match. The CDR3 extends over 16 amino acids. CDR1 is MDHEN, CDR2 SYDVKM, per germline.

This clonotype has ten or more counts. V and J are TRBV2 and TRBJ2-1; TRBD1 agrees at 10 bases. Germline V gene lookup returns CDR1 SNHLY and CDR2 FYNNEI. The CDR3 is 14 residues long. The trim removed 6 bases at V and 4 bases at J, leaving 3 bases unmatched. For the CDR3, the DNA is TGTGCCAGCAGCCCGGGACAGGGGTACAATGAGCAGTTCTTC. This encodes CASSPGQGYNEQFF. Full variable domain (missing parts from reference TRBV2 and TRBJ2-1): EPEVTQTPSHQVTQMGQEVILRCVPISNHLYFYWYRQILGQKVEFLVSFYNNEISEKSEIFDDQFSVERPDGSNFTLKIRSTKLEDSAMYFCASSPGQGYNEQFFGPGTRLTVL.

This clonotype is a singleton in its sample. J is TRBJ1-1 and V is TRBV28; no firm D call. V gave up 3 bases and J gave up 0 bases, with 11 bases separating them. The CDR3 has 15 amino acids. Germline V CDR1 and CDR2: MDHEN, SYDVKM. The CDR3 DNA is TGTGCCAGCAGTTTTAATGAGAATATGAACACTGAAGCTTTCTTT. Its translation is CASSFNENMNTEAFF. The variable domain in full, with the rest retrieved from reference TRBV28 and TRBJ1-1, is DVKVTQSSRYLVKRTGEKVFLECVQDMDHENMFWYRQDPGLGLRLIYFSYDVKMKEKGDIPEGYSVSREKKERFSLILESASTNQTSMYLCASSFNENMNTEAFFGQGTRLTVV.

The rearrangement links TRBV5-1 to TRBJ2-5; D may match TRBD1 or TRBD2 (5 bases each). Germline V gives CDR1 SGHRS, CDR2 YFSETQ. The CDR3 loop spans 13 amino acids. Trimming removed 4 bases from V and 4 bases from J, with 11 bases in between. The CDR3: CASSLRDAETQYF. Here the CDR3 DNA reads TGCGCCAGCAGCCTACGGGACGCAGAGACCCAGTACTTC.

By share, this clonotype ranks as medium-sized (0.01 to 0.1%). The chain has TRBV29-1 and TRBJ1-1, with unresolved D. The germline V gene has CDR1 SQVTM and CDR2 ANQGSEA. Trimming took 7 bases from V and 4 from J, leaving 22 bases between them. The CDR3 length is 15 residues. The CDR3 is CSALPPARATTEAFF. In nucleotides, the CDR3 is TGCAGCGCCCTACCCCCTGCAAGGGCTACCACTGAAGCTTTCTTT.

The V and J genes are TRBV4-1 and TRBJ2-5; 8 nucleotides line up with TRBD1. V shed 3 bases and J 2 bases; nucleotides not matched to a gene: 8. Germline CDR1 reads MGHRA; CDR2 reads YSYEKL. The length of the CDR3 is 16 residues. The CDR3 DNA reads as TGCGCCAGCAGCCACCTTAAGGGACAGGCGCAAGAGACCCAGTACTTC. Amino acid sequence: CASSHLKGQAQETQYF.